Shown below are 6 T cell receptor beta chains from a single sample sequenced in a study of T cell responses to AZD1222 COVID-19 vaccine (dated by TCRdb to about 2021). Read against the paper, the sample's time point label means: baseline before first vaccination. Libraries were built with the immunoSEQ multiplex PCR assay. TCRdb carries this immuneACCESS record with in-frame sequences only. Its versions omit some clonotypes, under half of them owing to an unresolved V gene in the studies checked, with the rest unexplained. The sample table lists around 200,000 clones, 80% to 90% of them with a count of one. Of the sample, around 0.5% is held by the ten largest clones. Sequences were derived from peripheral blood, sampled on day 0 of AZD1222 vaccination. The receptors shown here come from an adult in good health.

The J gene is TRBJ1-5, the V gene TRBV9; 9 nucleotides align to TRBD1. The CDR3 consists of 15 residues. Trimming removed 3 bases from V and 1 base from J; junction bases left unmatched: 2. From germline, CDR1 is SGDLS and CDR2 YYNGEE. The CDR3 DNA reads TGTGCCAGCAGCGAGGGACAGGGCAGCAATCAGCCCCAGCATTTT. Translation: CASSEGQGSNQPQHF.

The chain combines TRBV15 with TRBJ2-3; D gene uncertain. The V gene lost 0 bases and the J gene lost 4 bases, with 8 bases spanning the gap. CDR3 length: 14 residues. Germline V gene data show CDR1 as LNHNV and CDR2 as YYDKDF (reference sequence). The CDR3 reads CATSRDYSADTQYF. DNA of the CDR3: TGTGCCACCAGCAGAGATTACAGCGCAGATACGCAGTATTTT.

The chain couples TRBV20-1 to TRBJ2-5; no definite D call. The CDR3 loop spans 10 amino acids. Germline values: CDR1 DFQATT, CDR2 SNEGSKA (reference sequence). V gave up 5 bases and J gave up 5 bases, with 6 bases separating them. The CDR3 region has the DNA TGCAGTGCTCCAGTGGAGACCCAGTACTTC. Protein product: CSAPVETQYF.

The chain is built from TRBV6-1 and TRBJ1-2, with TRBD1 as a possible D gene (6 bases). Germline V gives CDR1 MNHNS, CDR2 SASEGT. With 4 bases removed from V and 6 bases from J, the gap between germline ends came to 21 bases. This CDR3 is 16 amino acids long. This CDR3 is CASSGRHEGGRNGYTF. DNA for the CDR3: TGTGCCAGCAGTGGCCGACATGAGGGGGGGCGGAATGGCTACACCTTC.

This chain uses TRBV11-2 with TRBJ2-3; TRBD1 agrees at 7 bases. The germline CDR1 and CDR2 sequences are SGHAT and FQNNGV. The J segment lost 4 bases and the V segment lost 1 base, leaving 5 bases of the junction unmatched. The CDR3 covers 15 residues. Here the CDR3 DNA reads TGTGCCAGCAGCTTAGCAGGGGGATTCGCAGATACGCAGTATTTT. This translates into CASSLAGGFADTQYF.

This clone showed up just a few times. The V call is TRBV12-5, the J call TRBJ1-5; TRBD1 matches 8 bases. Germline V gene data show CDR1 as LGHNT and CDR2 as FRNRAP. Trimming cost V 5 bases and J 6 bases; bases outside gene matches: 6. The CDR3 extends over 14 amino acids. The CDR3 reads CASGPTGGIQPQHF. Written as DNA, the CDR3 is TGTGCTAGTGGTCCAACAGGGGGGATTCAGCCCCAGCATTTT. The variable domain in full, completed from reference TRBV12-5 and TRBJ1-5, reads DARVTQTPRHKVTEMGQEVTMRCQPILGHNTVFWYRQTMMQGLELLAYFRNRAPLDDSGMPKDRFSAEMPDATLATLKIQPSEPRDSAVYFCASGPTGGIQPQHFGDGTRLSIL.